The source of this T cell receptor (beta chain) is a study of blood T cell repertoires in COVID-19. V lost 5 bases and J lost 6, with 17 bases in between. The length of the CDR3 is 15 residues. Germline assignment: CDR1 SGHVS and CDR2 FNYEAQ. TCRdb's copy holds only in-frame clones and misses some; the assay was immunoSEQ multiplex PCR. The sample has some 70,000 clones, 85% to 90% seen once. The chain employs TRBV7-6 and TRBJ2-1, with D unresolved. This TCR was recovered from a man aged 50 or older with active COVID-19. Material: peripheral blood. Here the CDR3 reads CASSTVPLESNEQFF. CDR3 DNA: TGTGCCAGCAGCACTGTCCCCCTAGAAAGCAATGAGCAGTTCTTC.